Listed below are T cell receptor beta chains from one sample, sequenced in a study of shared clonotypes between healthy human individuals. Data came from immunoSEQ multiplex PCR; TCRdb stores just in-frame clones and leaves some out. The data show more than 2,000,000 clones, with around 94% seen just once and 0.11% to 0.15% held by the top ten. Sequencing was done on a sample of naive CD4+ T cells sorted from blood. These receptor sequences come from a man aged 18 to 35 in good health. Both conserved end residues are part of each CDR3. The D gene is left open where the match is weak. The size entry is marked missing in some rows and otherwise reads once, few, many or a size class.

>TRBJ2-4|NA|TRBV27|NA
CASSYRQGSKNIQYF
TGTGCCAGCAGTTACCGTCAGGGGTCCAAAAACATTCAGTACTTC
>TRBJ1-3|NA|TRBV12-5|NA
CASGLTASGNTIYF
TGTGCTAGTGGTTTAACAGCCTCTGGAAACACCATATATTTT
>TRBJ1-1|few|TRBV7-3|TRBD1
CASSLGPQGASTEAFF
TGTGCCAGCAGCTTAGGCCCTCAGGGGGCGAGTACTGAAGCTTTCTTT
>TRBJ2-3|NA|TRBV7-2|TRBD2
CASSLPGGGVGDTQYF
TGTGCCAGCAGCCTCCCCGGCGGGGGGGTGGGAGATACGCAGTATTTT
>TRBJ1-2|few|TRBV5-6|NA
CASSLVGGGYTF
TGTGCCAGCAGCTTGGTAGGGGGAGGCTACACCTTC
>TRBJ2-1|NA|TRBV2|NA
CASSERLASYDEQFF
TGTGCCAGCAGTGAACGGCTAGCCAGTTATGATGAGCAGTTCTTC
>TRBJ2-6|NA|TRBV6-5|NA
CASSRLTSGANVLTF
TGTGCCAGCAGTCGACTTACCTCTGGGGCCAACGTCCTGACTTTC
>TRBJ1-5|NA|TRBV28|NA
CASSLLVNQPQHF
TGTGCCAGCAGTTTATTGGTCAATCAGCCCCAGCATTTT
>TRBJ2-2|NA|TRBV19|NA
CASTGQANTGELFF
TGTGCCAGTACAGGGCAGGCGAACACCGGGGAGCTGTTTTTT
>TRBJ2-7|NA|TRBV9|NA
CASSLSGFAYEQYF
TGTGCCAGCAGCCTGTCGGGGTTTGCCTACGAGCAGTACTTC
>TRBJ1-2|NA|TRBV20-1|TRBD1
CSARVGTVYTF
TGCAGTGCTAGAGTGGGGACAGTCTACACCTTC
>TRBJ2-7|NA|TRBV6-5|TRBD1
CASSSDRGAYEQYF
TGTGCCAGCAGTTCAGACAGGGGGGCCTACGAGCAGTACTTC
>TRBJ2-3|NA|TRBV30|TRBD2
CAWSGSTALAGGSTDTQYF
TGTGCCTGGAGTGGAAGTACGGCACTAGCGGGGGGGTCCACAGATACGCAGTATTTT
>TRBJ1-2|NA|TRBV4-2|NA
CASSQGSQVWGYTF
TGTGCCAGCAGCCAAGGAAGCCAGGTTTGGGGCTACACCTTC
>TRBJ2-6|NA|TRBV7-2|NA
CASSLIPGANVLTF
TGTGCCAGCAGCTTAATCCCTGGGGCCAACGTCCTGACTTTC